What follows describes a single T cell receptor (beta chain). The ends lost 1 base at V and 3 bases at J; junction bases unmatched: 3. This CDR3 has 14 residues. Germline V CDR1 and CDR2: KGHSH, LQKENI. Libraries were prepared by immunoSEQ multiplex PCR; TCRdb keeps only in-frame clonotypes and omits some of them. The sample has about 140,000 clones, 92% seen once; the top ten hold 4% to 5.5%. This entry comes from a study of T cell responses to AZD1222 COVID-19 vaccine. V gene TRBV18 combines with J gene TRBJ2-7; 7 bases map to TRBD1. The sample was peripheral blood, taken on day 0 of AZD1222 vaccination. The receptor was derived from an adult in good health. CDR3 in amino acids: CASSPRQGVYEQYF. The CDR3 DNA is TGTGCCAGCTCACCACGACAGGGAGTCTACGAGCAGTACTTC.